This TCR beta chain was obtained from a study of T cells after posttransplantation cyclophosphamide (dated by TCRdb to 2016 to 2017). A note on the overall study: Using TRB sequencing, the study followed how the T cell repertoire rebuilt after myeloablative bone marrow transplantation with posttransplantation cyclophosphamide given as GVHD prophylaxis. Samples from about 33 PTCy-treated patients and 16 related bone marrow donors of those patients were subjected to antigen receptor sequencing. Blood from all 35 or so PTCy patients with 1-year posttransplant specimens was subjected to TRB sequencing. In 3 patients, up to about 3 additional blood samples taken between 2 and 5.2 years after transplant also underwent TRB sequencing, as did pretransplant blood from 4 patients. Because TRA and TRB clonality correlated tightly in roughly nine samples, the subsequent TCR analyses were limited to TRB only. Public TRB sequences were compared against a database of over 3,600 sequences linked to responses to pathogens, tumor antigens, self-antigens and alloantigens. The research as a whole found: Across the 45 or so patients, TRB clonality was highly associated with recipient CMV seropositivity and CMV reactivation, and diversity with PTCy was similar to that in the CNI/methotrexate controls. The TRB repertoires of T cells infiltrating skin or GI tract showed only limited overlap with the TRB repertoires of T cells in blood. Donor-recipient similarity was low at 1-2 months but rose over the first year, and later blood repertoires were often dominated by donor CD8+ memory clones.

The CDR3 runs 15 amino acids, cysteine and phenylalanine included. Only the CDR3 DNA stays, 45 bases, in frame from base 1. V is clipped by 4 bases and J by 0 bases, and the sequence between their germline boundaries is 14 bases long. As encoded in the germline V gene, CDR1 is SGHRS while CDR2 is YFSETQ. Genomic DNA was used for TRB sequencing, which was performed with the immunoSEQ assay at survey resolution or with the hsTCRB kit. As for how the authors treated the data: The immunoSEQ software handled the initial read processing, while the LymphoSeq R package was used for the repertoire analyses. Clonality was computed as 1 minus normalized Shannon entropy, and a Gini coefficient was also calculated for each TRB dataset. Phenotypes of unsorted samples were inferred by mapping TRB sequences from sorted subsets of the recipient or donor onto the same recipient's unsorted samples. Entries here come from immuneACCESS through TCRdb and include only in-frame sequences with V and J called. Some clones fail to appear in such tables; in the studies checked, an unresolved V gene covers under half of the shortfall, and the cause of the remainder is unknown. The V and J calls and clone size were taken over from that table, and D and trimming were inferred from the DNA. This sample has 20,000 to 25,000 clones in its table, and less than 90% of those were observed once. About 12% of the sample comes from the top ten.

Remarks on this clone: Its antigen is currently not known. The sample holds no much larger clone one base away, and base qualities are not on file.

Per the publication, the treatment or condition label means: high-dose cyclophosphamide on days +3 and +4 as single-agent GVHD prophylaxis. Busulfan and fludarabine conditioning, a related or unrelated marrow graft, and cyclophosphamide on days +3 and +4 were given to PTCy patients. The PTCy-treated patients were drawn from a prospective, multi-institutional clinical trial. Peripheral blood and bone marrow mononuclear cells were isolated by Ficoll-Hypaque density centrifugation and were cryopreserved. This chain joins TRBV5-1 to TRBJ2-7; a tentative D match to TRBD1 spans 6 bases. The TCR was taken from a female patient aged 25-39 years who received an allogeneic stem cell transplant from an unrelated donor, was CMV-positive, and had no GVHD. After a transplant, some T cells may be of graft donor origin. The source was PBMCs, collected after allogeneic stem cell transplant with posttransplant cyclophosphamide. The CDR3 reads as follows: CASSTRQDYSYEQYF. The bases are TGCGCCAGCAGCACAAGACAGGATTACTCCTACGAGCAGTACTTC. With the rest looked up from the reference TRBV5-1 and TRBJ2-7 genes rather than sequenced, the full variable domain is KAGVTQTPRYLIKTRGQQVTLSCSPISGHRSVSWYQQTPGQGLQFLFEYFSETQRNKGNFPGRFSGRQFSNSRSEMNVSTLELGDSALYLCASSTRQDYSYEQYFGPGTRLTVT.